One and the same sample provided the 16 T cell receptor beta chains below, sequenced in a study of T cell repertoires in cytomegalovirus infection (dated by TCRdb to the late 2010s). The run used an Illumina HiSeq 1500. The public reads were quality trimmed at Q25 with fastp and then assembled into clones with MiXCR by TCRdb, keeping productive beta chains. Entries that share a CDR3 protein sequence are merged under the most common genes and DNA. This sample has approximately 490,000 distinct CDR3 sequences in its table, and approximately 10% of those were observed once. Roughly a tenth of the sample is taken by the ten largest. Sequencing input: PBMCs. These receptor sequences come from a human donor in good health (CMV status not recorded). Some clones in this sample may be carry-over from other donors' samples.

This sequence joins TRBV2 and TRBJ2-2; D is ambiguous. V lost 4 bases and J 2 bases, leaving 8 bases between the germline ends. Germline CDR1 and CDR2: SNHLY and FYNNEI. This CDR3 is built from 14 residues. The CDR3 reads CASSGLGNTGELFF. The CDR3 coding sequence is TGTGCCAGCAGTGGTCTGGGTAACACCGGGGAGCTGTTTTTT.

The rearrangement uses TRBV19 and TRBJ1-1; D gene uncertain. The CDR3 is 16 amino acids. CDR1 is LNHDA and CDR2 is SQIVND in the germline V gene (reference sequence). Trimming left V 1 base short and J 1 base short, with 13 bases between. For the CDR3, the DNA is TGTGCCAGTAGTATAGGGTTTGGACGGGGGAACACTGAAGCTTTCTTT. Residues: CASSIGFGRGNTEAFF.

This clonotype appeared a single time. The chain uses TRBV7-3 and TRBJ2-7, with TRBD1 identical over 7 bases. V was pared by 5 bases and J by 3 bases, with 13 bases of the junction left unmatched. Per germline, CDR1 SGHTA and CDR2 FQGTGA. The CDR3 consists of 16 residues. CDR3 bases: TGTGCCAGCAGCCCCGGAACAGGGGCTGCAATCTACGAGCAGTACTTC. Encoded protein: CASSPGTGAAIYEQYF.

This chain joins TRBV10-2 and TRBJ2-1; 8 nucleotides line up with TRBD2. This CDR3 spans 14 amino acids. Germline CDR1 reads WSHSY; CDR2 reads SAAADI. V lost 10 bases to trimming and J lost 7 bases; unmatched junction nucleotides: 12. CDR3 region: CATGGGWGPNEQFF. For the CDR3, the DNA is TGCGCCACCGGGGGGGGGTGGGGGCCGAATGAGCAGTTCTTC.

This clonotype was found many times. The gene calls are TRBV11-2 and TRBJ1-4; the D is unclear. Looked up from germline, CDR1 is SGHAT and CDR2 is FQNNGV. V lost 5 bases, J lost 0 bases, and 10 bases lay in between. CDR3 length: 15 residues. The CDR3 spells CASSLQGTTNEKLFF. The CDR3 DNA reads as TGTGCCAGCAGCCTACAAGGGACAACTAATGAAAAACTGTTTTTT.

This clonotype was found many times. The chain is built from TRBV6-6 and TRBJ2-5; a weak D match, TRBD2 (5 bases). The CDR3 totals 12 residues. V was trimmed by 9 bases and J by 3 bases, leaving 11 bases between them. Germline V gene lookup returns CDR1 MNHNY and CDR2 SVGAGI (reference sequence). The CDR3 is CASESGKETQYF. The CDR3 DNA follows: TGTGCCAGTGAAAGCGGTAAAGAGACCCAGTACTTC.

The CDR3 sequence: CSATGTLGHNSPLHF. The CDR3 region has the DNA TGCAGTGCAACCGGGACTCTCGGGCATAATTCACCCCTCCACTTT. This chain joins TRBV20-1 and TRBJ1-6, with D perhaps TRBD1 (5 bases). The CDR3 covers 15 residues. Germline lookup yields CDR1 DFQATT and CDR2 SNEGSKA (reference sequence). V shed 6 bases and J shed 5 bases, with 17 bases lying between them.

Ten or more counts support this clonotype. V gene TRBV6-4 combines with J gene TRBJ2-7, with 8 nucleotides matching TRBD1. In germline, CDR1 is MRHNA, CDR2 SNTAGT. Trimming took 0 bases from V and 6 from J; bases not matched to a gene: 7. The CDR3 contains 15 residues. CDR3 nucleotide sequence: TGTGCCAGCAGTGACTCGCCGACAGGGGAGTCCGAGCAGTACTTC. This encodes CASSDSPTGESEQYF.

This clonotype was seen ten or more times. The chain carries TRBV28 and TRBJ1-3; 9 bases match TRBD1. The CDR3 sequence is 15 residues long. With 6 bases clipped from V and 5 bases from J, the junction kept 8 bases outside the gene matches. The V gene's germline CDR1 is MDHEN and CDR2 SYDVKM. DNA for the CDR3: TGTGCCAGCAGGCCCCCACAGGGGGCCCGAAACACCATATATTTT. It is translated as CASRPPQGARNTIYF.

This clonotype has ten or more counts. The V gene is TRBV6-1, the J gene TRBJ1-2; 7 bases line up with TRBD1. Per the germline V gene, CDR1 is MNHNS and CDR2 is SASEGT. This CDR3 spans 13 amino acids. The ends lost 10 bases at V and 2 bases at J; junction bases unmatched: 7. The CDR3 here is CAIVRTGNYGYTF. The DNA for the CDR3 is TGTGCCATCGTTAGGACAGGAAACTATGGCTACACCTTC.

This clonotype was observed many times. The chain links TRBV28 to TRBJ2-1, with D possibly being TRBD1 (5 bases). Per germline, CDR1 MDHEN and CDR2 SYDVKM. Trimming left V 6 bases short and J 9 bases short, with 24 bases between. This CDR3 is 16 amino acids long. CDR3 loop: CASSRPLIVGQGEQFF. CDR3 sequence (DNA): TGTGCCAGCAGCCGCCCCTTAATAGTAGGGCAGGGTGAGCAGTTCTTC.

The CDR3 sequence: CASSLGGGASEQFF. CDR3 DNA sequence: TGTGCCAGCAGCTTGGGGGGGGGGGCCTCTGAGCAGTTCTTC. V is TRBV5-5 and J is TRBJ2-1; a possible D gene is TRBD2 (7 bases). Germline assignment: CDR1 SGHKS and CDR2 YYEKEE (reference sequence). This CDR3 has 14 residues. With 0 bases removed from V and 9 bases from J, the gap between germline ends came to 13 bases. The full variable domain, rest sourced from reference TRBV5-5 and TRBJ2-1, is DAGVTQSPTHLIKTRGQQVTLRCSPISGHKSVSWYQQVLGQGPQFIFQYYEKEERGRGNFPDRFSARQFPNYSSELNVNALLLGDSALYLCASSLGGGASEQFFGPGTRLTVL.

At least ten counts were recorded for this clonotype. This chain links TRBV20-1 with TRBJ2-3; D not certain. The CDR3 has 11 residues. CDR1 is DFQATT and CDR2 is SNEGSKA in the germline V gene (reference sequence). The V gene lost 5 bases and the J gene lost 6 bases, with 9 bases spanning the gap. The CDR3 nucleotides read TGCAGTGCTCGTCCAAGGGATACGCAGTATTTT. The encoded protein is CSARPRDTQYF.

This clonotype appeared many times. The V gene is TRBV10-3, the J gene TRBJ2-6; a possible D gene is TRBD2 (5 bases). Germline lookup yields CDR1 ENHRY and CDR2 SYGVKD. The CDR3 length is 16 residues. V dropped 5 bases and J dropped 3 bases, with 14 bases sitting between them. The CDR3 DNA reads TGTGCCATCAGTCGCCCCACTAGTGTTGGGGCCAACGTCCTGACTTTC. This gives the protein CAISRPTSVGANVLTF.

This clonotype appeared a few times. CDR3 in amino acids: CAISESRDQETQYF. In nucleotides, the CDR3 is TGTGCCATCAGTGAGTCGAGGGACCAAGAGACCCAGTACTTC. The chain combines TRBV10-3 with TRBJ2-5; D might be TRBD2 (5 bases). Germline loops: CDR1 ENHRY, CDR2 SYGVKD. The V and J ends lost 0 bases and 0 bases respectively, with 5 bases between them. The CDR3 runs to 14 residues.

This clonotype was counted ten times or more. This rearrangement joins TRBV18 to TRBJ1-1; D may be TRBD1 (6 bases). The CDR3 extends over 13 amino acids. Germline CDR1 KGHSH, CDR2 LQKENI. V was trimmed by 3 bases and J by 6 bases, leaving 11 bases between them. CDR3 coding DNA: TGTGCCAGCTCACCGCACAGGGACGCTGAAGCTTTCTTT. Residues: CASSPHRDAEAFF.